The 27 T cell receptor beta chains presented below share a single source sample, sequenced in a study of PD-L1 blockade in urothelial cancer. Time point meaning: peripheral blood 6 weeks after treatment start. Sequenced by immunoSEQ multiplex PCR; TCRdb stores in-frame clones only, minus some. The data show around 40,000 clones, 86% seen once. The sample was PBMCs, taken around atezolizumab (anti-PD-L1) treatment. All receptors come from a man aged 55 to 70 with urothelial cancer.

The V call is TRBV19, the J call TRBJ2-1; 7 bases fit TRBD2. Germline V CDR1 and CDR2: LNHDA, SQIVND (reference sequence). CDR3 length: 13 residues. V gave up 5 bases and J gave up 3 bases; unmatched junction bases: 1. In nucleotides, the CDR3 is TGTGCCAGTAGTGCGGGAGTCTACAATGAGCAGTTCTTC. Its translation is CASSAGVYNEQFF.

The chain links TRBV5-1 to TRBJ1-1; 8 nucleotides match TRBD1. The germline CDR1 and CDR2 sequences are SGHRS and YFSETQ. The J segment lost 1 base and the V segment lost 3 bases, leaving 2 bases of the junction unmatched. The CDR3 runs to 14 residues. DNA for the CDR3: TGCGCCAGCAGCTCTCAGGGGGCGAACACTGAAGCTTTCTTT. This gives the protein CASSSQGANTEAFF.

This chain uses TRBV19 with TRBJ2-7, with D unclear. V was pared by 3 bases and J by 3 bases, with 9 bases between. From germline, CDR1 is LNHDA and CDR2 SQIVND (reference sequence). There are 13 residues in the CDR3. The chain's CDR3 is CASSIASNYEQYF. The CDR3 nucleotides are TGTGCCAGTAGTATCGCTAGTAACTACGAGCAGTACTTC.

CDR3 region: CASSQGQGANTEAFF. DNA for the CDR3: TGCGCCAGCAGCCAGGGACAGGGGGCGAACACTGAAGCTTTCTTT. The chain recombines TRBV5-1 with TRBJ1-1; the match to TRBD1 covers 12 bases. Germline CDR1 SGHRS, CDR2 YFSETQ. The CDR3 contains 15 residues. V shed 4 bases, J shed 1 base, and the junction held 2 bases outside the gene matches.

The chain combines TRBV13 with TRBJ1-4; D is uncertain. CDR1 is PRHDT, CDR2 FYEKMQ, per germline (reference sequence). This CDR3 comprises 13 residues. Trimming removed 2 bases at V and 7 bases at J, with 8 bases between. The CDR3 loop is CASSLIAGEKLFF. The DNA of the CDR3 is TGTGCCAGCAGCTTAATCGCGGGTGAAAAACTGTTTTTT.

The rearrangement joins TRBV19 to TRBJ2-1; D perhaps matches TRBD2 (6 bases). Trimming took off 4 bases at V and 6 bases at J, with 16 bases between the two ends. CDR1 and CDR2 (germline): LNHDA, SQIVND (reference sequence). The CDR3 has 15 amino acids. The CDR3 DNA is TGTGCCAGTAGTAATGGAGCGGGCTGGCTCAATGAGCAGTTCTTC. This translates into CASSNGAGWLNEQFF.

This chain joins TRBV5-1 and TRBJ2-7; 9 nucleotides match TRBD1. The germline V gene encodes CDR1 SGHRS and CDR2 YFSETQ. V trimming: 4 bases; J trimming: 4 bases; junction bases outside the gene matches: 6. The CDR3 consists of 14 residues. The CDR3 coding sequence is TGCGCCAGCAGCCTACAGACAGGGGGTTACGAGCAGTACTTC. Encoded protein: CASSLQTGGYEQYF.

The DNA for the CDR3 is TGTGCCAGCAGCCCGCCAGGGGGCGGTACTGAAGCTTTCTTT. Its translation: CASSPPGGGTEAFF. V gene TRBV7-9 combines with J gene TRBJ1-1; the match to TRBD1 covers 8 bases. This CDR3 is built from 14 residues. V was clipped by 5 bases and J by 5 bases; unmatched bases: 7. Germline V gives CDR1 SEHNR, CDR2 FQNEAQ (reference sequence).

In nucleotides, the CDR3 is TGTGCCAGCAGTTTCGCGGGGGGCCTAGCTTTCTTT. This sequence encodes CASSFAGGLAFF. The V gene is TRBV28, the J gene TRBJ1-1; possible D gene TRBD1, 6 bases. CDR1 and CDR2 (germline): MDHEN, SYDVKM. This CDR3 region has 12 residues. V lost 3 bases to trimming and J lost 10 bases, with 12 bases between them.

The chain carries TRBV6-5 and TRBJ2-7; 10 bases match TRBD1. V was pared by 6 bases and J by 4 bases, with 6 bases of the junction left unmatched. This CDR3 is built from 14 residues. Germline CDR1 MNHEY, CDR2 SVGAGI. CDR3 in amino acids: CASSYGQGEYEQYF. The CDR3 nucleotides read TGTGCCAGCAGCTACGGACAGGGGGAGTACGAGCAGTACTTC.

This chain uses TRBV5-5 with TRBJ1-2, with D hard to call. CDR3 size: 13 residues. The V gene lost 2 bases and the J gene lost 2 bases, with 7 bases spanning the gap. CDR1 is SGHKS and CDR2 is YYEKEE in the germline V gene (reference sequence). The chain's CDR3 is CASSFYTNYGYTF. CDR3 coding DNA: TGTGCCAGCAGCTTTTACACCAACTATGGCTACACCTTC.

The V gene is TRBV7-9, the J gene TRBJ2-7; 9 bases fit TRBD1. CDR1 and CDR2 (germline): SEHNR, FQNEAQ (reference sequence). The CDR3 loop spans 15 amino acids. Germline trimming cut 3 bases from V and 3 bases from J; bases unmatched to any gene: 6. CDR3 residues: CASSLAGQGNYEQYF. CDR3 DNA sequence: TGTGCCAGCAGCTTGGCGGGACAGGGTAACTACGAGCAGTACTTC.

The rearrangement links TRBV5-1 to TRBJ2-3; possible D gene TRBD2, 5 bases. With 0 bases removed from V and 0 bases from J, the gap between germline ends came to 20 bases. CDR1 and CDR2 from the germline V gene are SGHRS and YFSETQ. The CDR3 is 19 amino acids. The CDR3 region has the DNA TGCGCCAGCAGCTTGGGTCTCGCGGCTAGCATTTCTAGCACAGATACGCAGTATTTT. Translation: CASSLGLAASISSTDTQYF.

The CDR3 DNA sequence: TGTGCCAGCAGATTCCATCTAGCGGAGCTCACAGATACGCAGTATTTT. Protein product: CASRFHLAELTDTQYF. V and J are TRBV2 and TRBJ2-3, with 7 bases lining up with TRBD2. CDR1 and CDR2 (germline): SNHLY, FYNNEI. The length of the CDR3 is 16 residues. The V segment lost 6 bases and the J segment 2 bases; nucleotides outside the gene matches: 11.

The chain uses TRBV30 and TRBJ1-6; maybe TRBD1 (5 bases). Germline values: CDR1 GTSNPN, CDR2 SVGIG (reference sequence). The CDR3 sequence is 13 residues long. V dropped 4 bases and J dropped 3 bases, with 7 bases sitting between them. The CDR3 is CAWKQGYNSPLHF. DNA for the CDR3: TGTGCCTGGAAGCAGGGCTATAATTCACCCCTCCACTTT.

This chain uses TRBV5-1 with TRBJ2-1; D is uncertain. The V gene lost 0 bases and the J gene lost 5 bases, with 12 bases spanning the gap. This CDR3 comprises 15 residues. CDR1 and CDR2 from the germline V gene are SGHRS and YFSETQ. The CDR3 protein is CASSLAPTENNEQFF. CDR3 in DNA: TGCGCCAGCAGCTTGGCCCCGACGGAGAACAATGAGCAGTTCTTC.

V gene TRBV4-3 combines with J gene TRBJ1-1, with 9 bases that match TRBD1. Germline V gene data show CDR1 as LGHNA and CDR2 as YSLEER. This CDR3 comprises 17 residues. V lost 0 bases, J lost 6 bases, and 11 bases stayed unmatched. In DNA, the CDR3 is TGCGCCAGCAGCCAAGATCCGGGACAGGGTTTTAGGTCTGAAGCTTTCTTT. Translated: CASSQDPGQGFRSEAFF.

The chain employs TRBV30 and TRBJ2-1; maybe TRBD2 (6 bases). The CDR3 totals 15 residues. The germline V gene has CDR1 GTSNPN and CDR2 SVGIG (reference sequence). V lost 3 bases and J 0 bases, leaving 12 bases between the germline ends. The DNA of the CDR3 is TGTGCCTGGAGGGGGGGATTATACTCCTACAATGAGCAGTTCTTC. It translates to CAWRGGLYSYNEQFF.

The chain is built from TRBV6-6 and TRBJ2-7, with D possibly matching TRBD1 (6 bases). CDR1 is MNHNY, CDR2 SVGAGI, per germline (reference sequence). The V end lost 8 bases, the J end lost 6 bases, and 17 bases lay between the germline ends. The CDR3 totals 13 residues. Here the CDR3 DNA reads TGTGCCAGCTTACAGGGCCAAAACCCCGAGCAGTACTTC. Translation gives CASLQGQNPEQYF.

The chain employs TRBV21-1 and TRBJ1-4; whether TRBD1, the table's D call, matches the DNA was not checked. TRBV21-1 is labeled a pseudogene. The CDR3 extends over 18 amino acids. CDR3 in amino acids: CASSKPDQTGRYCEKLFF. The DNA of the CDR3 is TGTGCCAGCAGCAAACCCGATCAGACAGGGCGGTATTGTGAAAAACTGTTTTTT.

This clone was observed a single time. The chain carries TRBV5-1 and TRBJ2-2, with D uncertain. V shed 6 bases and J shed 1 base, with 13 bases lying between them. There are 15 residues in the CDR3. Per the germline V gene, CDR1 is SGHRS and CDR2 is YFSETQ. CDR3 nucleotides: TGCGCCAGCAAAGAATTAGCTGGGAACACCGGGGAGCTGTTTTTT. Amino acid sequence: CASKELAGNTGELFF.

This clone is a singleton in its sample. The CDR3 sequence is CASANSMNTEAFF. DNA for the CDR3: TGTGCCAGCGCAAACTCGATGAACACTGAAGCTTTCTTT. The chain recombines TRBV19 with TRBJ1-1; D remains unclear. The germline V gene has CDR1 LNHDA and CDR2 SQIVND (reference sequence). The CDR3 spans 13 residues. V was clipped by 9 bases and J by 0 bases, with 11 bases between them.

This rearrangement joins TRBV7-6 to TRBJ1-1, with 7 bases lining up with TRBD1. Germline lookup yields CDR1 SGHVS and CDR2 FNYEAQ. V trimming: 2 bases; J trimming: 0 bases; junction bases outside the gene matches: 6. The CDR3 spans 16 residues. The CDR3 DNA reads TGTGCCAGCAGCTTATCAGGGGGGCCGATGAACACTGAAGCTTTCTTT. It encodes CASSLSGGPMNTEAFF.

The J gene is TRBJ1-5, the V gene TRBV18; no clear D. Germline values: CDR1 KGHSH, CDR2 LQKENI. V was cut by 6 bases and J by 0 bases, with 12 bases left in between. The length of the CDR3 is 15 residues. The CDR3 nucleotides read TGTGCCAGCTCCCAAGATGGCAGTAGCAATCAGCCCCAGCATTTT. Protein: CASSQDGSSNQPQHF. The full variable domain, with the rest looked up from reference TRBV18 and TRBJ1-5, is NAGVMQNPRHLVRRRGQEARLRCSPMKGHSHVYWYRQLPEEGLKFMVYLQKENIIDESGMPKERFSAEFPKEGPSILRIQQVVRGDSAAYFCASSQDGSSNQPQHFGDGTRLSIL.

The chain employs TRBV25-1 and TRBJ2-2, with D perhaps matching TRBD1 (6 bases). The CDR3 is 17 amino acids. V was shortened by 2 bases and J by 1 base, with 14 bases between the two germline ends. Per the germline V gene, CDR1 is MGHDK and CDR2 is SYGVNS. The CDR3 DNA follows: TGTGCCAGCAGTGAAAAGCAGGGGCGCCAGAACACCGGGGAGCTGTTTTTT. This sequence encodes CASSEKQGRQNTGELFF.

The chain carries TRBV19 and TRBJ2-2, with 10 positions matching TRBD2. In germline, CDR1 is LNHDA, CDR2 SQIVND (reference sequence). This CDR3 spans 15 amino acids. Trimming took 4 bases from V and 6 from J; bases not matched to a gene: 5. CDR3 amino acids: CASSTTSGVSGELFF. The CDR3 nucleotides are TGTGCCAGTAGTACCACTAGCGGGGTCTCCGGGGAGCTGTTTTTT.

This chain joins TRBV4-2 and TRBJ2-4, with 10 bases that match TRBD2. CDR1 and CDR2 (germline): LGHNA, YNFKEQ. CDR3 length equals 16 residues. Losses at the gene ends were 1 base for V and 3 bases for J; bases not matched to a gene: 3. The CDR3 reads CASSQALAGDKNIQYF. DNA for the CDR3: TGTGCCAGCAGCCAAGCTCTAGCGGGGGACAAAAACATTCAGTACTTC.